Detailed here is one T cell receptor beta chain. The target of this receptor is not known. Per-nucleotide qualities are absent, and no much larger clonotype sits a single base away. The CDR3 covers 17 residues, taking in both the cysteine and the phenylalanine. Kept here is only the CDR3 DNA, which spans 51 bases and is read in frame from base 1. V is pruned by 5 bases and J by 0 bases, leaving 11 bases of the junction without a gene match. CDR1 SGHTA and CDR2 FQGNSA were looked up in the germline V gene. Library creation used PCR. This sample was sequenced with an Illumina HiSeq 2500. Unique molecular identifiers were incorporated into TCR beta cDNA libraries to reduce PCR and sequencing biases. Per 1 to 10 million input T cells, approximately 500,000 cDNA molecules were obtained, such that each molecule approximated one T cell. The patient libraries were prepared and sequenced using the same protocol as the earlier healthy control dataset. Within a given batch, samples were prepared together, multiplexed and sequenced on the same HiSeq lane. The original methods were these. Raw barcoded reads were processed with MIGEC, discarding single-read molecular identifier groups before consensus assembly and CDR3 extraction. VDJtools was used for post-analysis of the clonotype tables, and diversity was normalized by down-sampling every dataset to the size of the smallest sample. In repertoire overlap clustering, CDR3 amino acid sequences, but not nucleotide sequences, were matched to correct batch-related cross-sample contamination. The public reads were run again by TCRdb, first through fastp at Q25 and then through MiXCR, and only productive beta chains were kept. Every distinct CDR3 protein forms one entry, paired with its most common genes and DNA. These V and J calls originate from TCRdb's pipeline instead of the authors' own analysis. The sample has roughly 670,000 distinct CDR3 sequences on record, approximately 59% of them singletons. The ten top clones hold about 11% of the sample.

This entry comes from a study of post-analysis software for immune sequencing data (dated by TCRdb to between 2015 and 2017). Context from the whole study: Recorded disease courses included relapsing-remitting, secondary progressive and progressive-relapsing multiple sclerosis, with some patients lacking subtype annotation. The patient repertoires were set against roughly eleven previously published healthy control repertoires from donors whose ages ranged from roughly 6 to 27 years. A subset of samples was prepared in parallel using single-end sample barcoding, then pooled and co-amplified after Illumina adapter ligation. Points the paper makes about the study in general: Patients showed significantly higher frequencies than controls for roughly 5 TRBV segments, among them TRBV5-6, TRBV5-1 and TRBV20-1. Multiple sclerosis patients had significantly lower normalized Chao1 diversity than controls, a result that suggests substantial peripheral T-cell clonal expansion. Strong co-clustering of samples prepared in the same batch was shown by direct clustering with F measure, prompting a batch-effect correction. The multiple sclerosis patient group was slightly younger than the control group.

TCR beta repertoires were profiled from peripheral blood of over 10 young patients with multiple sclerosis to demonstrate the VDJtools post-analysis software. The multiple sclerosis patients were children and adolescents ranging in age from 6 to 15 years. The sample consisted of blood. Recombination connected TRBV7-2 to TRBJ2-3, and TRBD2 matches 7 of the central bases. The TCR sequence derives from a girl aged 2-10 years with multiple sclerosis. Here the CDR3 is given as CASSPPGLTPSTDTQYF. The nucleotide sequence is TGTGCCAGCAGCCCACCGGGACTAACCCCTAGCACAGATACGCAGTATTTT. The reference TRBV7-2 and TRBJ2-3 proteins fill in what lies around the CDR3, so the full variable domain reads GAGVSQSPSNKVTEKGKDVELRCDPISGHTALYWYRQSLGQGLEFLIYFQGNSAPDKSGLPSDRFSAERTGGSVSTLTIQRTQQEDSAVYLCASSPPGLTPSTDTQYFGPGTRLTVL.